This T cell receptor (beta chain) originates from a study of blood T cell repertoires in COVID-19. Study details: Donors in the United States, Italy and Spain gave samples during acute or convalescent COVID-19. The cDNA or gDNA used as material had been derived from T cells, B-cell-depleted T cells, or PBMCs.

In the authors' methods: Reference gene primer amplification gave nucleated cell count estimates. Here immunoSEQ multiplex PCR was the method, and the copy in TCRdb shows in-frame clones only, minus some. V and J calls plus clone size are reproduced from that table; the DNA served to infer D and trimming. Among some 170,000 clones listed, 60% to 85% were seen once. Germline lookup yields CDR1 LGHNT and CDR2 FRNRAP. Trimming at V came to 7 bases and at J to 5 bases, leaving 7 bases not matched to a gene. CDR3 length equals 14 residues. The specimen sequenced was peripheral blood. The sequence derives from a man between 60 and 75 years old with acute or convalescent COVID-19. The chain has TRBV12-5 and TRBJ1-5, with 8 bases aligning to TRBD1. The CDR3 nucleotides are TGTGCTAGTGCTACGGGACAGGAGTATCAGCCCCAGCATTTT. Translated: CASATGQEYQPQHF.